This T cell receptor beta chain was recovered during a study of shared clonotypes between healthy human individuals. On the study more broadly: Per-donor plates numbered three CD4 naive, three CD4 memory, two CD8 naive and one CD8 memory.

Findings and caveats of the study: Memory subsets generally showed smaller estimated richness than naive subsets did. Clonotypes which were not shared had lower generation probabilities than clonotypes that all four donors shared.

Sequencing was at deep level. Repertoires were generated with immunoSEQ multiplex PCR, while TCRdb's copy carries only in-frame clones and drops some. The data show more than 850,000 clones, with around 82% seen just once and under 0.65% held by the top ten. CDR3 length: 11 residues. Germline-derived CDR1 and CDR2 are MDHEN and SYDVKM. The V end was cut by 10 bases, the J end by 4 bases, with 10 bases between. With respect to this clone: The antigen remains undetermined.

This chain joins TRBV28 and TRBJ1-2; D call uncertain. Input material: memory CD4+ T cells from PBMCs. Subset described: CD45RA-negative fraction. This receptor was obtained from a man aged 18 to 35 in good health. Some clones in this sample may be carry-over from other donors' samples. For the CDR3, the DNA is TGTGCCACCGGGCGGTCCTATGGCTACACCTTC. As protein: CATGRSYGYTF.